Sequencing of this T cell receptor beta chain was carried out in a study of T cell responses to AZD1222 COVID-19 vaccine. Points from the study as a whole: Donors in the cohort were predominantly white British and more often female, and clonal diversity was possibly underestimated. Two doses of AZD1222 preceded a rise in Spike-specific TCR breadth and depth. Seropositive status at baseline applied to only five to seven AZD1222 recipients. Repertoires were obtained only post-peak T cell response.

This table comes from immunoSEQ multiplex PCR, and its TCRdb copy is limited to in-frame clones, with some not included. The table records under 45,000 clones, roughly 91% of them present only once. Germline V gives CDR1 LGHDT, CDR2 YNNKEL (reference sequence). Trimming cost V 0 bases and J 0 bases, with 12 bases left between them. CDR3 length: 16 residues. This clone was observed a handful of times. The antigen is undetermined. The chain recombines TRBV3-1 (or the pseudogene TRBV3-2) with TRBJ2-7; D might be TRBD2 (5 bases). The material was peripheral blood, obtained on day 0 of AZD1222 vaccination. This clonotype was sampled from an adult in good health. The CDR3 nucleotides read TGTGCCAGCAGCCAAGAGAGAGGGTGGAGCTCCTACGAGCAGTACTTC. Its protein product is CASSQERGWSSYEQYF.